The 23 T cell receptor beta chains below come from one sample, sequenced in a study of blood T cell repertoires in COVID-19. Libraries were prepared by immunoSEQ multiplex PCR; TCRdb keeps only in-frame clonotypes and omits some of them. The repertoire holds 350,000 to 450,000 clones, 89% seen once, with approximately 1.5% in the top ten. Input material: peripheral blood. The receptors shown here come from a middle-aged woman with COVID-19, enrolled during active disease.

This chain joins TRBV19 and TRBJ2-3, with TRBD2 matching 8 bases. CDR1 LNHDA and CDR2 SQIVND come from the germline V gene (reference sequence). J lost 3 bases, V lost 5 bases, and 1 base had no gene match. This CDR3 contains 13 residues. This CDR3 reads CASSPGGTDTQYF. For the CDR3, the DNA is TGTGCCAGTAGTCCGGGAGGGACAGATACGCAGTATTTT.

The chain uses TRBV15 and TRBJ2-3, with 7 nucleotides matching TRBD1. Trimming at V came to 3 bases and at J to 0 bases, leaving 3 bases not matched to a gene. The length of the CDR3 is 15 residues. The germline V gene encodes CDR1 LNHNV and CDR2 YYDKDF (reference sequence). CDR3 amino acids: CATSRFRGSTDTQYF. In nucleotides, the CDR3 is TGTGCCACCAGCAGGTTCAGGGGGAGCACAGATACGCAGTATTTT.

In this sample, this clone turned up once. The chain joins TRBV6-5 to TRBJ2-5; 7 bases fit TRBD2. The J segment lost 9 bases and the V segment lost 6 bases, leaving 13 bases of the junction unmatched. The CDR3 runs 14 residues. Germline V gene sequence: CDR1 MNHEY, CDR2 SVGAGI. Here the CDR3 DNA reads TGTGCCAGCAGCCCAGAGCACCTACGGGGGGCCCAGTACTTC. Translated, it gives CASSPEHLRGAQYF.

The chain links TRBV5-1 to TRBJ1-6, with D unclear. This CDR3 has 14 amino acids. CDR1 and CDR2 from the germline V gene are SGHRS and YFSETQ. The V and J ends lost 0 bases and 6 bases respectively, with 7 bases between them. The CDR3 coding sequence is TGCGCCAGCAGCTTGGAGACATCTAATTCACCCCTCCACTTT. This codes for CASSLETSNSPLHF.

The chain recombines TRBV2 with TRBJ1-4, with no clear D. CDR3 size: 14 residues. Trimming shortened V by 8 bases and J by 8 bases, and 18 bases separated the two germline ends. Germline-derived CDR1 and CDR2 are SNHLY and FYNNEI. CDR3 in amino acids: CASGVRSEGEKLFF. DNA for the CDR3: TGTGCCAGCGGCGTGAGGTCCGAGGGAGAAAAACTGTTTTTT.

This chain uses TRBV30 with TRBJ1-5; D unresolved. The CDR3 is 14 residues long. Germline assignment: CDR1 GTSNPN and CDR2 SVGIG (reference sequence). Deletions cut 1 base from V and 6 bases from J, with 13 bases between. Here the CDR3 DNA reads TGTGCCTGGAGTGGGCGGGTTCGGTTTCAGCCCCAGCATTTT. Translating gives CAWSGRVRFQPQHF.

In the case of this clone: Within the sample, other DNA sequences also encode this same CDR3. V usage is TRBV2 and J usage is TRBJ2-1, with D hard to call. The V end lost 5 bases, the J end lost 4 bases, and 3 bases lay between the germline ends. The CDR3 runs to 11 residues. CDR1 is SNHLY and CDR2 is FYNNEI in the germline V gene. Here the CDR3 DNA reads TGTGCCAGCAGTCCTTACAATGAGCAGTTCTTC. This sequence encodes CASSPYNEQFF.

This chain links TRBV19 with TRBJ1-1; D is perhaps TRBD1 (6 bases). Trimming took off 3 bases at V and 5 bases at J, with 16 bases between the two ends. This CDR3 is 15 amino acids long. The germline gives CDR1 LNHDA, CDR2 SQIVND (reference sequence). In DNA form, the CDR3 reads TGTGCCAGTAGTATCCGGACAGCGATTGGAACTGAAGCTTTCTTT. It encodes CASSIRTAIGTEAFF.

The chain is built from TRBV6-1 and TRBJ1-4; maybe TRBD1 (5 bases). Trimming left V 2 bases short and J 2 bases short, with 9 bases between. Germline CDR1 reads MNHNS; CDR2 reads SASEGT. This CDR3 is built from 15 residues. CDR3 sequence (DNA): TGTGCCAGCAGTGAACCAGGGTTTACTAATGAAAAACTGTTTTTT. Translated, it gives CASSEPGFTNEKLFF.

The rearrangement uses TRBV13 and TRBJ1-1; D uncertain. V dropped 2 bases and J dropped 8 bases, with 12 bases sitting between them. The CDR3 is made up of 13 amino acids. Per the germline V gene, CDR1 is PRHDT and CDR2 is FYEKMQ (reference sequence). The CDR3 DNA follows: TGTGCCAGCAGCTTATGGAACAGTCTAGAAGCTTTCTTT. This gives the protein CASSLWNSLEAFF.

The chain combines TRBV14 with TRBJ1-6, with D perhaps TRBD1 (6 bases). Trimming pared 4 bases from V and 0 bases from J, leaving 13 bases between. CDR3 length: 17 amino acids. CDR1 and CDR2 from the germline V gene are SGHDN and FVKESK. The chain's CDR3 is CASSRWDTSSYNSPLHF. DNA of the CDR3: TGTGCCAGCAGCCGATGGGACACAAGCTCCTATAATTCACCCCTCCACTTT. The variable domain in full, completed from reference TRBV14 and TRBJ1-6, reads EAGVTQFPSHSVIEKGQTVTLRCDPISGHDNLYWYRRVMGKEIKFLLHFVKESKQDESGMPNNRFLAERTGGTYSTLKVQPAELEDSGVYFCASSRWDTSSYNSPLHFGNGTRLTVT.

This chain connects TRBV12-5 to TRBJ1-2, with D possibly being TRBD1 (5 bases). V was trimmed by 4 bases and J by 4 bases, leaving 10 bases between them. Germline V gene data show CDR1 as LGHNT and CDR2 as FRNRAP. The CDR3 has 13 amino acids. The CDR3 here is CASGSTVPYGYTF. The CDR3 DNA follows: TGTGCTAGTGGTTCGACAGTACCCTATGGCTACACCTTC.

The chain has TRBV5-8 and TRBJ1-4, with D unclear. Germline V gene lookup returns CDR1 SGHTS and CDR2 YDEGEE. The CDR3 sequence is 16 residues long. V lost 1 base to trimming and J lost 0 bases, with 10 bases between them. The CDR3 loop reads CASSLLGDATNEKLFF. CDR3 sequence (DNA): TGTGCCAGCAGCTTGTTAGGAGACGCAACTAATGAAAAACTGTTTTTT.

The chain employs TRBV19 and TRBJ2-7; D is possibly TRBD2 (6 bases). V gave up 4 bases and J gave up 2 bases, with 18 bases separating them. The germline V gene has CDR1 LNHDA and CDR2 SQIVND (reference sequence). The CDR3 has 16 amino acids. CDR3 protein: CASSKSPGLGTYEQYF. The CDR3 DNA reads TGTGCCAGTAGTAAGTCCCCGGGACTCGGTACCTACGAGCAGTACTTC.

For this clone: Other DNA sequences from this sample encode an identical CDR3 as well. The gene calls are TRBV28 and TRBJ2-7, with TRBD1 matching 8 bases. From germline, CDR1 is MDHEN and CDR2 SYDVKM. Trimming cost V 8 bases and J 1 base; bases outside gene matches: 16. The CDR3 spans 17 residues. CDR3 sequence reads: CASSSLHGTGRSYEQYF. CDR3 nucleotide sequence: TGTGCCAGCTCTAGCCTTCACGGGACAGGCAGGTCCTACGAGCAGTACTTC.

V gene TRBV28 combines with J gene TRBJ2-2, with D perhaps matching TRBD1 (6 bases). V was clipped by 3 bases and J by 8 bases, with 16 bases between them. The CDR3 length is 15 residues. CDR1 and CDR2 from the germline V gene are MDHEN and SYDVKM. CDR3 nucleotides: TGTGCCAGCAGTTTTGGAACAGGGTCAATGGGGGAGCTGTTTTTT. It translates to CASSFGTGSMGELFF.

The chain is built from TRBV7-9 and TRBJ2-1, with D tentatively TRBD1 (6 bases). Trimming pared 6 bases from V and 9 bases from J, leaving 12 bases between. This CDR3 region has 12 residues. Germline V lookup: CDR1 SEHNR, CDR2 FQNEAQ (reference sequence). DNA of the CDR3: TGTGCCAGCAGTTCAGGGGTCAGTGAGCAGTTCTTC. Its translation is CASSSGVSEQFF.

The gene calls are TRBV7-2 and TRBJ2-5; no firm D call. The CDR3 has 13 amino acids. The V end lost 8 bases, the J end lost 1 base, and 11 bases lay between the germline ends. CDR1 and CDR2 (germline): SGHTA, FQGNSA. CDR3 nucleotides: TGTGCCAGCCGCTGGGCCCTCCAAGAGACCCAGTACTTC. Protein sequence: CASRWALQETQYF.

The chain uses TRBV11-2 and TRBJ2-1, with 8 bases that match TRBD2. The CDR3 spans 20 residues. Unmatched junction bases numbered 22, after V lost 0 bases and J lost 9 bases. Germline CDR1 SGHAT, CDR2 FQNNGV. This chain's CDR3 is CASSLDLTSYGGVTMVEQFF. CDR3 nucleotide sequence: TGTGCCAGCAGCTTAGATCTGACTAGCTACGGGGGGGTAACAATGGTTGAGCAGTTCTTC.

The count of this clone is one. CDR3 residues: CAISGNSGLNEQYF. DNA for the CDR3: TGTGCCATCAGTGGAAACAGTGGCCTTAACGAGCAGTACTTC. V usage is TRBV10-3 and J usage is TRBJ2-7; D gene uncertain. Germline CDR1 ENHRY, CDR2 SYGVKD. The CDR3 extends over 14 amino acids. Trimming took 4 bases from V and 5 from J, leaving 15 bases between them.

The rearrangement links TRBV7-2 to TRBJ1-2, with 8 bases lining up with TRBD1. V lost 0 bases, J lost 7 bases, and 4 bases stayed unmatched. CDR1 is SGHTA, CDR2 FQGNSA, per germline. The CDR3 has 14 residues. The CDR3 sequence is CASSLADRAFGYTF. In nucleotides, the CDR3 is TGTGCCAGCAGCTTAGCGGACAGGGCGTTTGGCTACACCTTC.

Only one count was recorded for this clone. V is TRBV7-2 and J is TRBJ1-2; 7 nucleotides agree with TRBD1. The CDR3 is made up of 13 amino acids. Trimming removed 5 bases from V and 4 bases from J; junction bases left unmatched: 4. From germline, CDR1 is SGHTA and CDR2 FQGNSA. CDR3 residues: CASSDRAGYGYTF. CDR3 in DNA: TGTGCCAGCAGCGACAGGGCCGGCTATGGCTACACCTTC.

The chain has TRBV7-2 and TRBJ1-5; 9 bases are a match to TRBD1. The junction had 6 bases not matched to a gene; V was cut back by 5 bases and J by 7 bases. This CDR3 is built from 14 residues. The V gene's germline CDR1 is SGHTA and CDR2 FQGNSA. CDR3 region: CASSQDRGGQPQHF. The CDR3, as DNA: TGTGCCAGCAGCCAGGACAGGGGTGGACAGCCCCAGCATTTT.